This T cell receptor (beta chain) was captured by sequencing in a study of cytomegalovirus exposure and HLA in healthy donors. The overall study: Among the roughly 380 donors who were genotyped, 70% to 90% fell in the genetic ancestry cluster that is associated with self-reported Caucasian donors. General study results and limits: Among TCR beta chains, those listed as cytomegalovirus-associated numbered about 160. An assumption of roughly uniform sequencing depth across donors underlay the presence/absence analyses.

Notes on this clone: Its specificity is not known.

Though probably carrying unrecorded immune exposures, donors were nominally healthy at sampling. The PCR made use of 60 Vbeta and 13 Jbeta primers. Data came from immunoSEQ multiplex PCR; TCRdb stores just in-frame clones and leaves some out. The data contain under 200,000 clones, 60% to 80% of them singletons. Germline CDR1 and CDR2: SGHTA and FQGTGA. Trimming removed 3 bases from V and 4 bases from J, with 10 bases in between. CDR3 size: 13 residues. This receptor was identified in a woman in her twenties or thirties in good health and CMV-seronegative. The chain joins TRBV7-3 to TRBJ2-7; tentative D call: TRBD2 (6 bases). The specimen sequenced was PBMCs. The CDR3 loop reads CASSFGLQYEQYF. CDR3 nucleotide sequence: TGTGCCAGCAGCTTCGGACTACAGTACGAGCAGTACTTC.